This T cell receptor beta chain originates from a study of naive and memory T cell subsets. The beta constant-region primer was an equimolar mix of two oligonucleotides covering TRBC1 and TRBC2. The cDNA 3' end received a ligated single-stranded oligonucleotide carrying the SP2 primer and a 12-nucleotide UMI. MiXCR was run by TCRdb on the UMI-ligation and nested PCR reads, yielding one entry per CDR3 protein. The table includes 120,000 to 150,000 distinct CDR3 sequences, more than 15% detected once. Separate alpha and beta amplification began at the second PCR step. The sample taken for sequencing was naive CD4+ T cells from blood. This TCR came from a human donor in good health.

The CDR3 bases are TGCAGTGCCCCGAGTAGGACGGTAGATACGCAGTATTTT. This sequence encodes CSAPSRTVDTQYF. The chain combines TRBV20-1 with TRBJ2-3; D is uncertain. The V and J ends lost 6 bases and 5 bases respectively, with 15 bases between them. The V gene's germline CDR1 is DFQATT and CDR2 SNEGSKA (reference sequence). This CDR3 is built from 13 residues.